A selection of T cell receptor beta chains follows, all from one sample in a study of T-cell reconstitution after alpha-beta-depleted transplantation in children. TCRdb recomputed calls from the PCR reads with MiXCR, one row per CDR3 protein. The profile covers about 110,000 distinct CDR3 sequences, with approximately 6% appearing a single time and more than 20% taken by the ten largest. This specimen consisted of PBMCs, mostly from graft donor cells, obtained 360 days after TCRalphabeta/CD19-depleted stem cell transplant. The receptor set was obtained from a male patient under 10 years old who had a stem cell transplant for acute lymphoblastic leukemia, so the T cells may come from the graft donor. The CDR3 runs from the conserved cysteine through the conserved F or W. The D gene is left open where the match is weak. Not all rows give a size; the values are once, few, many and, for expanded clones, a class.

abundance: many; j_gene: TRBJ2-7; len: 14; d_gene: .; v_gene: TRBV9; CDR3aa: CASSPGQSSYEQYF; CDR3nt: TGTGCCAGCAGCCCCGGACAGAGCTCCTACGAGCAGTACTTC
abundance: many; j_gene: TRBJ2-7; len: 13; d_gene: TRBD1; v_gene: TRBV29-1; CDR3aa: CSVRRGQYYEQYF; CDR3nt: TGCAGCGTCCGACGGGGACAGTACTACGAGCAGTACTTC
abundance: few; j_gene: TRBJ2-5; len: 14; d_gene: .; v_gene: TRBV7-9; CDR3aa: CASSLVGLQETQYF; CDR3nt: TGTGCCAGCAGCTTAGTGGGGCTACAAGAGACCCAGTACTTC
abundance: many; j_gene: TRBJ2-1; len: 17; d_gene: TRBD2; v_gene: TRBV7-2; CDR3aa: CASSPGLAGSSYNEQFF; CDR3nt: TGTGCCAGCAGCCCTGGACTAGCGGGGAGCTCCTACAATGAGCAGTTCTTC
abundance: many; j_gene: TRBJ2-1; len: 12; d_gene: TRBD2; v_gene: TRBV29-1; CDR3aa: CSVYGRGGEQFF; CDR3nt: TGCAGCGTCTATGGCCGGGGGGGTGAGCAGTTCTTC
abundance: many; j_gene: TRBJ2-5; len: 14; d_gene: .; v_gene: TRBV6-5; CDR3aa: CASSYHRTRETQYF; CDR3nt: TGTGCCAGCAGTTATCATAGGACACGGGAGACCCAGTACTTC
abundance: few; j_gene: TRBJ2-5; len: 18; d_gene: .; v_gene: TRBV24-1; CDR3aa: CATMGTGTTRAGQETQYF; CDR3nt: TGTGCCACCATGGGAACCGGGACCACTAGGGCTGGCCAAGAGACCCAGTACTTC
abundance: many; j_gene: TRBJ2-1; len: 16; d_gene: .; v_gene: TRBV6-5; CDR3aa: CASSYSVQGSYNEQFF; CDR3nt: TGTGCCAGCAGTTACTCGGTGCAGGGGAGCTACAATGAGCAGTTCTTC
abundance: many; j_gene: TRBJ1-5; len: 16; d_gene: TRBD1; v_gene: TRBV7-8; CDR3aa: CASSPTGTGPNQPQHF; CDR3nt: TGTGCCAGCAGTCCGACTGGGACAGGGCCCAATCAGCCCCAGCATTTT
abundance: many; j_gene: TRBJ2-3; len: 19; d_gene: TRBD2; v_gene: TRBV5-1; CDR3aa: CASSPHRGRGLAGGDTQYF; CDR3nt: TGCGCCAGCAGCCCCCACAGGGGCAGAGGACTAGCGGGAGGAGATACGCAGTATTTT
abundance: few; j_gene: TRBJ2-3; len: 12; d_gene: .; v_gene: TRBV18; CDR3aa: CASSPLVDTQYF; CDR3nt: TGTGCCAGCTCACCACTGGTAGATACGCAGTATTTT
abundance: few; j_gene: TRBJ2-7; len: 15; d_gene: .; v_gene: TRBV6-5; CDR3aa: CASSYRQGRPYEQYF; CDR3nt: TGTGCCAGCAGTTACAGGCAGGGGCGCCCCTACGAGCAGTACTTC
abundance: .; j_gene: TRBJ2-1; len: 15; d_gene: TRBD1; v_gene: TRBV27; CDR3aa: CASSWDRGRANEQFF; CDR3nt: TGTGCCAGCAGTTGGGACAGGGGGCGCGCCAATGAGCAGTTCTTC
abundance: many; j_gene: TRBJ2-3; len: 17; d_gene: TRBD2; v_gene: TRBV6-5; CDR3aa: CASSYSGLAGRTDTQYF; CDR3nt: TGTGCCAGCAGTTACTCTGGACTAGCGGGGCGCACAGATACGCAGTATTTT
abundance: many; j_gene: TRBJ2-7; len: 13; d_gene: .; v_gene: TRBV4-2; CDR3aa: CASSQVPGYEQYF; CDR3nt: TGTGCCAGCAGCCAAGTCCCGGGCTACGAGCAGTACTTC
abundance: .; j_gene: TRBJ2-1; len: 15; d_gene: TRBD1; v_gene: TRBV9; CDR3aa: CASSVVGTGPNEQFF; CDR3nt: TGTGCCAGCAGCGTAGTCGGGACAGGGCCCAATGAGCAGTTCTTC
abundance: many; j_gene: TRBJ1-2; len: 14; d_gene: .; v_gene: TRBV9; CDR3aa: CASRGRSLNYGYTF; CDR3nt: TGTGCCAGCAGGGGACGGTCGCTTAACTATGGCTACACCTTC
abundance: .; j_gene: TRBJ2-3; len: 16; d_gene: TRBD2; v_gene: TRBV11-3; CDR3aa: CASSSLSGGPGDTQYF; CDR3nt: TGTGCCAGCAGCTCCCTTTCGGGAGGGCCAGGAGATACGCAGTATTTT
abundance: few; j_gene: TRBJ2-1; len: 19; d_gene: TRBD1; v_gene: TRBV12-5; CDR3aa: CASGLAKKEYRGPYNEQFF; CDR3nt: TGTGCTAGTGGTTTGGCAAAAAAAGAATACAGGGGCCCCTACAATGAGCAGTTCTTC
abundance: .; j_gene: TRBJ2-7; len: 13; d_gene: .; v_gene: TRBV29-1; CDR3aa: CSVGLGIQDEQYF; CDR3nt: TGCAGCGTTGGGTTGGGGATCCAAGACGAGCAGTACTTC
abundance: few; j_gene: TRBJ2-5; len: 15; d_gene: .; v_gene: TRBV27; CDR3aa: CASSSRQGRGETQYF; CDR3nt: TGTGCCAGCAGTTCACGGCAGGGAAGGGGAGAGACCCAGTACTTC
abundance: many; j_gene: TRBJ2-3; len: 14; d_gene: TRBD1; v_gene: TRBV4-3; CDR3aa: CASSKGQGADTQYF; CDR3nt: TGCGCCAGCAGCAAGGGACAGGGAGCAGATACGCAGTATTTT
abundance: many; j_gene: TRBJ2-7; len: 13; d_gene: .; v_gene: TRBV29-1; CDR3aa: CSVAGRPPYEQYF; CDR3nt: TGCAGCGTTGCAGGGCGTCCCCCCTACGAGCAGTACTTC
abundance: .; j_gene: TRBJ2-3; len: 16; d_gene: .; v_gene: TRBV4-1; CDR3aa: CASSQATQGFTDTQYF; CDR3nt: TGCGCCAGCAGCCAGGCCACTCAGGGTTTCACAGATACGCAGTATTTT
abundance: many; j_gene: TRBJ2-1; len: 13; d_gene: .; v_gene: TRBV11-2; CDR3aa: CASSLGHYNEQFF; CDR3nt: TGTGCCAGCAGCTTGGGACACTACAATGAGCAGTTCTTC
abundance: few; j_gene: TRBJ1-2; len: 15; d_gene: TRBD1; v_gene: TRBV7-9; CDR3aa: CASSAHRGDHYGYTF; CDR3nt: TGTGCCAGCAGCGCCCACAGGGGCGACCACTATGGCTACACCTTC
abundance: .; j_gene: TRBJ2-1; len: 16; d_gene: .; v_gene: TRBV4-2; CDR3aa: CASSQGTGTGYNEQFF; CDR3nt: TGTGCCAGCAGCCAAGGGACCGGGACTGGGTACAATGAGCAGTTCTTC
abundance: many; j_gene: TRBJ2-1; len: 11; d_gene: .; v_gene: TRBV20-1; CDR3aa: CSARELNEQFF; CDR3nt: TGCAGTGCTAGAGAGCTTAACGAGCAGTTCTTC
abundance: .; j_gene: TRBJ1-1; len: 13; d_gene: .; v_gene: TRBV12-5; CDR3aa: CASALTGATEAFF; CDR3nt: TGTGCTAGTGCCCTGACGGGGGCTACTGAAGCTTTCTTT
abundance: .; j_gene: TRBJ1-1; len: 15; d_gene: .; v_gene: TRBV19; CDR3aa: CASSISTAMNTEAFF; CDR3nt: TGTGCCAGTAGTATTAGCACAGCCATGAACACTGAAGCTTTCTTT
abundance: few; j_gene: TRBJ1-5; len: 13; d_gene: .; v_gene: TRBV24-1; CDR3aa: CATSDLSGQPQHF; CDR3nt: TGTGCCACCAGTGATTTATCGGGTCAGCCCCAGCATTTT
abundance: many; j_gene: TRBJ2-5; len: 13; d_gene: .; v_gene: TRBV10-3; CDR3aa: CAISESMRETQYF; CDR3nt: TGTGCCATCAGTGAGTCAATGCGGGAGACCCAGTACTTC
abundance: many; j_gene: TRBJ2-2; len: 12; d_gene: .; v_gene: TRBV11-3; CDR3aa: CASSTNTGELFF; CDR3nt: TGTGCCAGCAGCACCAACACCGGGGAGCTGTTTTTT
abundance: medium-sized; j_gene: TRBJ2-7; len: 13; d_gene: .; v_gene: TRBV7-9; CDR3aa: CASSPRQSYEQYF; CDR3nt: TGTGCCAGCAGCCCCAGACAGTCCTACGAGCAGTACTTC
abundance: .; j_gene: TRBJ1-2; len: 12; d_gene: .; v_gene: TRBV24-1; CDR3aa: CATSASAYGYTF; CDR3nt: TGTGCCACCAGCGCCTCCGCCTATGGCTACACCTTC
abundance: few; j_gene: TRBJ2-1; len: 15; d_gene: TRBD2; v_gene: TRBV6-2/TRBV6-3; CDR3aa: CATAETTSGFNEQFF; CDR3nt: TGTGCCACCGCCGAGACGACTAGCGGCTTCAATGAGCAGTTCTTC
abundance: many; j_gene: TRBJ2-2; len: 17; d_gene: TRBD1; v_gene: TRBV28; CDR3aa: CASSARDRVSNTGELFF; CDR3nt: TGTGCCAGCAGTGCCCGGGACAGGGTTTCTAACACCGGGGAGCTGTTTTTT
abundance: .; j_gene: TRBJ2-5; len: 15; d_gene: TRBD2; v_gene: TRBV27; CDR3aa: CATEGGTSGRRTQYF; CDR3nt: TGTGCCACAGAGGGTGGGACTAGCGGGAGAAGGACCCAGTACTTC
abundance: many; j_gene: TRBJ2-2; len: 14; d_gene: .; v_gene: TRBV7-9; CDR3aa: CASKRPPNTGELFF; CDR3nt: TGTGCCAGCAAACGCCCTCCGAACACCGGGGAGCTGTTTTTT
abundance: many; j_gene: TRBJ1-6; len: 15; d_gene: .; v_gene: TRBV12-3/TRBV12-4; CDR3aa: CASSLSAGPVSPLHF; CDR3nt: TGTGCCAGCAGTTTAAGCGCAGGACCAGTTTCACCCCTCCACTTT
abundance: few; j_gene: TRBJ2-6; len: 16; d_gene: .; v_gene: TRBV9; CDR3aa: CASSVVSGAGANVLTF; CDR3nt: TGTGCCAGCAGCGTAGTATCGGGTGCCGGGGCCAACGTCCTGACTTTC
abundance: many; j_gene: TRBJ2-7; len: 14; d_gene: .; v_gene: TRBV4-3; CDR3aa: CASSQEKTSYEQYF; CDR3nt: TGCGCCAGCAGCCAAGAGAAGACGTCCTACGAGCAGTACTTC
abundance: .; j_gene: TRBJ1-2; len: 15; d_gene: .; v_gene: TRBV5-1; CDR3aa: CASSLGGRADYGYTF; CDR3nt: TGCGCCAGCAGCTTGGGAGGCAGGGCGGACTATGGCTACACCTTC
abundance: many; j_gene: TRBJ1-1; len: 13; d_gene: .; v_gene: TRBV7-8; CDR3aa: CASSLGPRTEAFF; CDR3nt: TGTGCCAGCAGCTTAGGTCCCAGGACTGAAGCTTTCTTT
abundance: .; j_gene: TRBJ2-7; len: 16; d_gene: .; v_gene: TRBV20-1; CDR3aa: CSARDRGGALVYEQYF; CDR3nt: TGCAGTGCTAGAGATAGGGGCGGAGCCTTAGTCTACGAGCAGTACTTC
abundance: few; j_gene: TRBJ1-1; len: 12; d_gene: .; v_gene: TRBV29-1; CDR3aa: CSVLLQGTEAFF; CDR3nt: TGCAGCGTGTTATTACAGGGTACTGAAGCTTTCTTT
abundance: many; j_gene: TRBJ2-3; len: 15; d_gene: .; v_gene: TRBV6-2/TRBV6-3; CDR3aa: CASSYLRGPSDTQYF; CDR3nt: TGTGCCAGCAGTTACCTGCGGGGCCCCTCTGATACGCAGTATTTT
abundance: many; j_gene: TRBJ1-4; len: 14; d_gene: .; v_gene: TRBV6-5; CDR3aa: CASTPVLGNEKLFF; CDR3nt: TGTGCCAGCACCCCCGTGTTGGGGAATGAAAAACTGTTTTTT
abundance: many; j_gene: TRBJ2-3; len: 17; d_gene: TRBD2; v_gene: TRBV9; CDR3aa: CASSVPSGGGSTDTQYF; CDR3nt: TGTGCCAGCAGCGTCCCAAGCGGGGGGGGCAGCACAGATACGCAGTATTTT
abundance: .; j_gene: TRBJ1-1; len: 12; d_gene: .; v_gene: TRBV6-2/TRBV6-3; CDR3aa: CASSLRSTEAFF; CDR3nt: TGTGCCAGCAGCCTCCGCAGCACTGAAGCTTTCTTT
abundance: many; j_gene: TRBJ2-5; len: 15; d_gene: .; v_gene: TRBV4-3; CDR3aa: CASSQDSSIQETQYF; CDR3nt: TGCGCCAGCAGCCAAGATTCCTCAATCCAAGAGACCCAGTACTTC